Sequencing of this T cell receptor beta chain was carried out in a study of breast tumors, draining lymph nodes, adjacent tissues. This clonotype was seen ten or more times. Its specificity is not known. Regarding the study as a whole: Compared with lymph nodes, tumors were less diverse; compared with nontumor tissue, more. That most tumor T cells come from lymph nodes remained unproven.

In TCRdb, the multiplex PCR reads were re-called with MiXCR into one record per CDR3 protein. The sample lists 150,000 to 200,000 distinct CDR3 sequences, 30% to 35% occurring once. Trimming shortened V by 1 base and J by 0 bases, and 7 bases separated the two germline ends. Germline CDR1 and CDR2: SGHTA and FQGNSA. The CDR3 has 15 residues. Breast cancer patients provided tissue from their axillary draining lymph nodes. The receptor was derived from a female donor with breast cancer. Some clones in this sample may be carry-over from other donors' samples. The V and J genes are TRBV7-2 and TRBJ1-5; D unclear. The sequencing input was axillary lymph node tissue. The CDR3 DNA is TGTGCCAGCAGCTTAGTCACTTATAGCAATCAGCCCCAGCATTTT. Translating it yields CASSLVTYSNQPQHF.